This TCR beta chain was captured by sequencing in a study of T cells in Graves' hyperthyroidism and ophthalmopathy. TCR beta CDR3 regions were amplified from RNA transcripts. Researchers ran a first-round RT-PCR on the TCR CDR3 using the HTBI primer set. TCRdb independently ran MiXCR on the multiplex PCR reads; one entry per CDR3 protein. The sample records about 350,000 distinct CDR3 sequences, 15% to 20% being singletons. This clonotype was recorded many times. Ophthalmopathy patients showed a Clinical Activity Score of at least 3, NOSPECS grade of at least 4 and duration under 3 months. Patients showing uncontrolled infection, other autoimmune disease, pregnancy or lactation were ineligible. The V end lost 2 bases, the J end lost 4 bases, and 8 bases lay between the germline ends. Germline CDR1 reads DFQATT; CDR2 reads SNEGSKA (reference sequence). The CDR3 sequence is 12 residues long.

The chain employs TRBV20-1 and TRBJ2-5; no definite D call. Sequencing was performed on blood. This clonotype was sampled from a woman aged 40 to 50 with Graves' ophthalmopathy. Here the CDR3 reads CSARQDIETQYF. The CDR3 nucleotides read TGCAGTGCTAGACAGGATATAGAGACCCAGTACTTC.